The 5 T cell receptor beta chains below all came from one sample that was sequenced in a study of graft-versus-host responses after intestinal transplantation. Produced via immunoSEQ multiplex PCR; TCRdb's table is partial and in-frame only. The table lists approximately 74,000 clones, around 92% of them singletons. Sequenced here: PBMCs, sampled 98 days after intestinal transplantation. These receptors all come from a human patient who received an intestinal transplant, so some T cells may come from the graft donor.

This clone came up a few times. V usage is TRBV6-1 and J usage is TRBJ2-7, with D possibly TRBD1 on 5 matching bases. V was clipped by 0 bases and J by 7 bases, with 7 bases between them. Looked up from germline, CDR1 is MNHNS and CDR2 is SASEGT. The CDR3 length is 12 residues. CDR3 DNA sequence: TGTGCCAGCAGTGAAGCGGGGCGGGAGCAGTACTTC. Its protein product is CASSEAGREQYF.

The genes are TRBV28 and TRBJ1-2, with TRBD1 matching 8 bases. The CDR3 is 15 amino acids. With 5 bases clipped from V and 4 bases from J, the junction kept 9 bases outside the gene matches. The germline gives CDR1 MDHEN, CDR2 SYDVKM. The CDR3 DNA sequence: TGTGCCAGCAGTACACACAGGGGGATCGGCTATGGCTACACCTTC. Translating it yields CASSTHRGIGYGYTF.

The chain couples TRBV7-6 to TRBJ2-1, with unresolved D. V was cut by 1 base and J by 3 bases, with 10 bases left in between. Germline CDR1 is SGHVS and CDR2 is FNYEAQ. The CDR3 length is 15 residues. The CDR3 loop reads CASSLDRAHYNEQFF. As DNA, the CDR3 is TGTGCCAGCAGCTTAGATAGAGCCCACTACAATGAGCAGTTCTTC.

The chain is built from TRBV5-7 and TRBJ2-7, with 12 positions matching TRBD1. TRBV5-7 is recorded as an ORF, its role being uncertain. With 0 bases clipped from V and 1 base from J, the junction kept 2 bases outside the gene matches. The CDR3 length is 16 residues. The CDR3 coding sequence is TGTGCCAGCAGCTTGGGGGGACAGGGGGCTTCCTACGAGCAGTACTTC. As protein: CASSLGGQGASYEQYF.

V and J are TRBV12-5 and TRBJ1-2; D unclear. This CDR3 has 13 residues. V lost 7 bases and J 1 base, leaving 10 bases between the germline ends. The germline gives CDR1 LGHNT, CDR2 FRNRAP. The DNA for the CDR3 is TGTGCTAGTGCCCGGATGGATAACTATGGCTACACCTTC. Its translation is CASARMDNYGYTF. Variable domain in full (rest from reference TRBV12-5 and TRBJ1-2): DARVTQTPRHKVTEMGQEVTMRCQPILGHNTVFWYRQTMMQGLELLAYFRNRAPLDDSGMPKDRFSAEMPDATLATLKIQPSEPRDSAVYFCASARMDNYGYTFGSGTRLTVV.